This is a list of T cell receptor beta chains from one sample in a study of T cells in Graves' hyperthyroidism and ophthalmopathy. TCRdb re-derived calls from the multiplex PCR reads in MiXCR, one entry per CDR3 protein. The sample lists 300,000 to 500,000 distinct CDR3 sequences, around 15% occurring once. Sequencing used blood. All receptors derive from a man between 50 and 59 years old with Graves' ophthalmopathy. The CDR3 runs from the conserved cysteine through the conserved F or W. Fields, in order: D gene, V gene, J gene, clone size, CDR3 protein, CDR3 DNA. A D gene is named only where the DNA matches it firmly. Not all rows give a size; the values are once, few, many and, for expanded clones, a class.

>TRBD2|TRBV10-3|TRBJ2-1|few
CATRGSGRRNEQFF
TGTGCCACCAGAGGTAGCGGGAGAAGGAATGAGCAGTTCTTC
>TRBD1|TRBV10-1|TRBJ2-5|-
CASSEDRGWETQYF
TGCGCCAGCAGTGAGGACAGGGGTTGGGAGACCCAGTACTTC
>TRBD2|TRBV11-2|TRBJ2-1|-
CASSLGTSGMYNEQFF
TGTGCCAGCAGCCTAGGGACTAGCGGGATGTACAATGAGCAGTTCTTC
>TRBD2|TRBV6-1|TRBJ2-1|many
CASSGGGLAGYNEQFF
TGTGCCAGCAGTGGGGGGGGGCTAGCGGGATACAATGAGCAGTTCTTC
>-|TRBV29-1|TRBJ1-5|many
CSVVVNSNQPQHF
TGCAGCGTTGTTGTAAATAGCAATCAGCCCCAGCATTTT
>-|TRBV9|TRBJ2-1|-
CASSVGDGASYNEQFF
TGTGCCAGCAGCGTAGGTGACGGGGCCTCCTACAATGAGCAGTTCTTC
>TRBD2|TRBV19|TRBJ2-2|-
CASSIAWLAGGPNTGELFF
TGTGCCAGTAGTATAGCATGGCTAGCGGGAGGGCCGAACACCGGGGAGCTGTTTTTT
>TRBD1|TRBV25-1|TRBJ2-1|few
CASSDPPKTGGLAGVSYNEQFF
TGTGCCAGCAGTGACCCCCCAAAGACAGGGGGCCTGGCGGGAGTTAGTTACAATGAGCAGTTCTTC
>TRBD1|TRBV25-1|TRBJ2-7|-
CASSDSGGKNEQYF
TGTGCCAGCAGTGATTCAGGGGGTAAGAACGAGCAGTACTTC
>-|TRBV5-1|TRBJ2-5|-
CASSSGIGGKKTQYF
TGCGCCAGCAGCTCGGGGATTGGGGGAAAAAAGACCCAGTACTTC
>-|TRBV28|TRBJ2-7|many
CASSYFGYSYEQYF
TGTGCCAGCAGTTATTTCGGGTACTCCTACGAGCAGTACTTC
>-|TRBV3-1|TRBJ1-2|many
CASSGTGIYGYTF
TGTGCCAGCAGCGGTACAGGGATCTATGGCTACACCTTC
>TRBD2|TRBV5-1|TRBJ2-5|many
CASSFSGRPEETQYF
TGCGCCAGCAGCTTTAGCGGGAGGCCGGAAGAGACCCAGTACTTC
>TRBD1|TRBV5-1|TRBJ1-5|few
CASSLSGTESQPQHF
TGCGCCAGCAGCTTGTCCGGGACAGAGTCTCAACCCCAGCATTTT
>-|TRBV9|TRBJ1-1|few
CASSANSVPNTEAFF
TGTGCCAGCAGCGCCAACAGTGTACCGAACACTGAAGCTTTCTTT
>TRBD1|TRBV5-4|TRBJ2-7|many
CASRWDSDRYEQYF
TGTGCCAGCAGATGGGACAGCGATCGTTACGAGCAGTACTTC
>TRBD1|TRBV5-1|TRBJ2-3|-
CASSFGLLTDRSSTDTQYF
TGCGCCAGCAGCTTCGGCCTCCTTACGGACAGGTCTAGCACAGATACGCAGTATTTT
>TRBD2|TRBV6-1|TRBJ2-3|many
CASSEVSGGPLGTQYF
TGTGCCAGCAGTGAAGTTTCGGGAGGGCCTTTGGGTACGCAGTATTTT
>-|TRBV7-2|TRBJ2-3|many
CASGRTPAGVDTQYF
TGTGCCAGCGGACGGACCCCCGCGGGTGTTGATACGCAGTATTTT
>TRBD2|TRBV12-3/TRBV12-4|TRBJ2-2|-
CASSLSSLANRPGELFF
TGTGCCAGCAGCCTTTCCTCACTAGCGAATAGACCTGGGGAGCTGTTTTTT
>-|TRBV6-1|TRBJ2-5|many
CASSEGGRTGTQYF
TGTGCCAGCAGTGAAGGGGGTCGCACTGGGACCCAGTACTTC
>TRBD2|TRBV11-2|TRBJ2-5|many
CASSFPGLGKETQYF
TGTGCCAGCAGCTTTCCGGGACTAGGAAAAGAGACCCAGTACTTC
>-|TRBV5-1|TRBJ1-2|few
CASSSTDGRGYTF
TGCGCCAGCAGTTCGACAGACGGAAGGGGCTACACCTTC
>-|TRBV7-2|TRBJ1-1|few
CASSFRGIGGVAFF
TGTGCCAGCAGCTTCCGGGGGATAGGGGGTGTCGCTTTCTTT
>TRBD2|TRBV12-3/TRBV12-4|TRBJ2-7|many
CASSVTSPIHEQYF
TGTGCCAGCAGTGTGACTAGCCCCATCCACGAGCAGTACTTC
>-|TRBV27|TRBJ2-5|-
CASNITETQYF
TGTGCCAGCAACATTACAGAGACCCAGTACTTC
>-|TRBV20-1|TRBJ1-6|-
CSAQVFCNSPLHF
TGCAGTGCTCAGGTCTTTTGCAATTCACCCCTCCACTTT
>TRBD2|TRBV3-1|TRBJ2-2|many
CASSQEMAGVNTGELFF
TGTGCCAGCAGCCAAGAAATGGCGGGAGTTAACACCGGGGAGCTGTTTTTT
>-|TRBV25-1|TRBJ1-2|few
CASIGNTAEFYGYTF
TGTGCCAGCATTGGTAATACCGCCGAATTCTATGGCTACACCTTC